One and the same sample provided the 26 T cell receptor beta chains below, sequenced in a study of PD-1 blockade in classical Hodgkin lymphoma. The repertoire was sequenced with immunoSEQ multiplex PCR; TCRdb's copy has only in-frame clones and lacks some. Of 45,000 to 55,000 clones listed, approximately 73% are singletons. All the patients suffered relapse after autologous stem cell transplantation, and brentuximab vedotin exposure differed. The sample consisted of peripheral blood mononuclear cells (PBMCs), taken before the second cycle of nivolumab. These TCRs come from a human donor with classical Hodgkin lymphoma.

The CDR3 DNA sequence: TGTGCCAGCAGTTACTCCGCAGGTGGGGACTATGGCTACACCTTC. Encoded protein: CASSYSAGGDYGYTF. This chain uses TRBV6-6 with TRBJ1-2; the D is unclear. Trimming pared 0 bases from V and 3 bases from J, leaving 11 bases between. From germline, CDR1 is MNHNY and CDR2 SVGAGI (reference sequence). This CDR3 has 15 residues.

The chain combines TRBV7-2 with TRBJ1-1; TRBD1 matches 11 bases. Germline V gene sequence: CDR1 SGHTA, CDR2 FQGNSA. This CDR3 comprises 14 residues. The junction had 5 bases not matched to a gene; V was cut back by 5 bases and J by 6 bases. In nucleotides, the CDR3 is TGTGCCAGCAGCGCCTGGACAGGGGGCTCTGAAGCTTTCTTT. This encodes CASSAWTGGSEAFF. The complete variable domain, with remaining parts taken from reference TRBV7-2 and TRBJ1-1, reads GAGVSQSPSNKVTEKGKDVELRCDPISGHTALYWYRQSLGQGLEFLIYFQGNSAPDKSGLPSDRFSAERTGGSVSTLTIQRTQQEDSAVYLCASSAWTGGSEAFFGQGTRLTVV.

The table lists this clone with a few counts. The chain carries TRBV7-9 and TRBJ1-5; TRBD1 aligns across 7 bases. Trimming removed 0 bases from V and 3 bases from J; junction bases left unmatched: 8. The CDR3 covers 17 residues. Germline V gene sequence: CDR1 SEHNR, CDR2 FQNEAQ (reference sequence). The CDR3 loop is CASSLASGQLFNQPQHF. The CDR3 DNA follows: TGTGCCAGCAGCTTAGCTTCGGGACAGCTCTTCAATCAGCCCCAGCATTTT.

Here the CDR3 reads CSVEVQGQNTGELFF. In DNA, the CDR3 is TGCAGCGTTGAGGTGCAGGGCCAGAACACCGGGGAGCTGTTTTTT. The chain uses TRBV29-1 and TRBJ2-2, with D perhaps TRBD1 (5 bases). This CDR3 spans 15 amino acids. The V and J ends lost 3 bases and 1 base respectively, with 12 bases between them. In germline, CDR1 is SQVTM, CDR2 ANQGSEA.

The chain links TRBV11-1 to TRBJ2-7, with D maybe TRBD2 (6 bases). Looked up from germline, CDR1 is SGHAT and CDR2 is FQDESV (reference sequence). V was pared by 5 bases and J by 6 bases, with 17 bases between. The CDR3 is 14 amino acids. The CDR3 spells CASSTTGLLFEQYF. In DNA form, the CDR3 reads TGTGCCAGCAGCACGACGGGACTCCTCTTCGAGCAGTACTTC.

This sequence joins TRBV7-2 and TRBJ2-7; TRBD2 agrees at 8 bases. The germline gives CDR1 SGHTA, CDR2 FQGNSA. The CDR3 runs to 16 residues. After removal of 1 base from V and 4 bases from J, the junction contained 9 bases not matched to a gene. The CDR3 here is CASSLGGSGTSYEQYF. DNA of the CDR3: TGTGCCAGCAGCTTAGGCGGTAGCGGGACGTCGTACGAGCAGTACTTC.

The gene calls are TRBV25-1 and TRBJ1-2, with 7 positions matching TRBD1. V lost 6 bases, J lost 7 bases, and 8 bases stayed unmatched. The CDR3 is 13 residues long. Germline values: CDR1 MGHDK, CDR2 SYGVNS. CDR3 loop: CASSSQGLGGYTF. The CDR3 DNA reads TGTGCCAGCAGCTCACAGGGGTTAGGTGGCTACACCTTC.

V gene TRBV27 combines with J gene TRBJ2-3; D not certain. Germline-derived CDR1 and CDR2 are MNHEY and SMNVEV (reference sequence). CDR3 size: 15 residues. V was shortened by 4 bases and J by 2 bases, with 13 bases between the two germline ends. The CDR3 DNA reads TGTGCCAGCAGTTCCCTCGGGCGAGCCACAGATACGCAGTATTTT. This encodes CASSSLGRATDTQYF.

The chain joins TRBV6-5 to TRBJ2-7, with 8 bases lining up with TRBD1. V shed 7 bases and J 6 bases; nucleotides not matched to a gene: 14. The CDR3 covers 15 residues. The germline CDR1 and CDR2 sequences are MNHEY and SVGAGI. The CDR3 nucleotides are TGTGCCAGCAAGTTACGTAGGACAGGGCCGCTCGAGCAGTACTTC. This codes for CASKLRRTGPLEQYF.

In DNA, the CDR3 is TGTGCCTGGAATTGGCGGGAGGCCTACGAGCAGTACTTC. Translation: CAWNWREAYEQYF. The chain joins TRBV30 to TRBJ2-7; 8 nucleotides agree with TRBD2. This CDR3 is built from 13 residues. Germline CDR1 and CDR2: GTSNPN and SVGIG (reference sequence). The V segment lost 4 bases and the J segment 2 bases; nucleotides outside the gene matches: 4.

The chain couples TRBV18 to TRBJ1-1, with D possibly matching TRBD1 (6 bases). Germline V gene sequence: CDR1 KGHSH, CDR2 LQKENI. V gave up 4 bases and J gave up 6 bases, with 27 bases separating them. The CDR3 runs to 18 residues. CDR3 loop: CASSQPNPGTGRSAEAFF. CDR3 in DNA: TGTGCCAGCTCACAACCTAATCCGGGCACAGGGAGGAGCGCTGAAGCTTTCTTT.

CDR3 sequence: CASSFTLAGGGNEQYF. Here the CDR3 DNA reads TGCGCCAGCAGCTTCACCCTAGCGGGAGGAGGGAACGAGCAGTACTTC. This rearrangement joins TRBV5-1 to TRBJ2-7; 11 bases align to TRBD2. Germline V gene lookup returns CDR1 SGHRS and CDR2 YFSETQ. Trimming removed 2 bases from V and 5 bases from J; junction bases left unmatched: 9. The CDR3 length is 16 residues.

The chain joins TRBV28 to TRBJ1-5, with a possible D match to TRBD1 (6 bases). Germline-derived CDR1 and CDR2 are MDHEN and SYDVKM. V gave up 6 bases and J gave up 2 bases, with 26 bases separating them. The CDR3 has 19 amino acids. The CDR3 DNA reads TGTGCCAGCAGCCCTCGATATTACAGGGAGGGAGGGGGCAATCAGCCCCAGCATTTT. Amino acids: CASSPRYYREGGGNQPQHF.

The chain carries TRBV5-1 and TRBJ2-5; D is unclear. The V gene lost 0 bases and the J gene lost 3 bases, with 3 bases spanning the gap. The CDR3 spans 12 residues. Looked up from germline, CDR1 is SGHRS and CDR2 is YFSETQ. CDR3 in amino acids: CASSLGKETQYF. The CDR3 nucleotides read TGCGCCAGCAGCTTGGGAAAAGAGACCCAGTACTTC.

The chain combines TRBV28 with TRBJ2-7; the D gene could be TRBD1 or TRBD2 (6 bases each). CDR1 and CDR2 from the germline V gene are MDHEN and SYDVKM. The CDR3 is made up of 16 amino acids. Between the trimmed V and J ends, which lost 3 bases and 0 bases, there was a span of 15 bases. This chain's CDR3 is CASSFLGGPTSYEQYF. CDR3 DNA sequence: TGTGCCAGCAGTTTTCTCGGGGGCCCTACCTCCTACGAGCAGTACTTC.

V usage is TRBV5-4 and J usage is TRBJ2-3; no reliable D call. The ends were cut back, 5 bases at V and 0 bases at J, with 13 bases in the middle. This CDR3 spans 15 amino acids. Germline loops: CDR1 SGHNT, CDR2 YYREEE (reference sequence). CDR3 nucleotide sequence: TGTGCCAGCAGATATGACCTGCCCAGCACAGATACGCAGTATTTT. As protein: CASRYDLPSTDTQYF.

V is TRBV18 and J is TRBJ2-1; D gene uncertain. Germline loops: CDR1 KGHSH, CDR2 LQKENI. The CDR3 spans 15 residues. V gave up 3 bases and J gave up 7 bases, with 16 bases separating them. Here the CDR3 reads CASSPPGRQDNEQFF. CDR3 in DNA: TGTGCCAGCTCACCTCCGGGTCGCCAGGATAATGAGCAGTTCTTC.

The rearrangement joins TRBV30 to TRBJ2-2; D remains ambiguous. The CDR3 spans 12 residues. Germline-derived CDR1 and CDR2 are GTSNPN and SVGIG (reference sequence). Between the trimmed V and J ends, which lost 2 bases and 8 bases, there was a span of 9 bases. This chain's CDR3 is CAWSNLGGELFF. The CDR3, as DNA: TGTGCCTGGAGTAACCTGGGAGGGGAGCTGTTTTTT. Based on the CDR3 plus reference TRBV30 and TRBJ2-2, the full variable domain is SQTIHQWPATLVQPVGSPLSLECTVEGTSNPNLYWYRQAAGRGLQLLFYSVGIGQISSEVPQNLSASRPQDRQFILSSKKLLLSDSGFYLCAWSNLGGELFFGEGSRLTVL.

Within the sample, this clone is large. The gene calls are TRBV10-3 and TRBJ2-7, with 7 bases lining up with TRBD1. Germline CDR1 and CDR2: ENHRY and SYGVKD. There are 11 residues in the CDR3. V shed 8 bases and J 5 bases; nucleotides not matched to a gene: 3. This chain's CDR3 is CAIRQGHEQYF. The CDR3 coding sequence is TGTGCCATCCGACAGGGTCACGAGCAGTACTTC.

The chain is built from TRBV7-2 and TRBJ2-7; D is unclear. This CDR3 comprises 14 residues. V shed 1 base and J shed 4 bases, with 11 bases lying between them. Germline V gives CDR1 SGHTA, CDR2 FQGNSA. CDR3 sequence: CASSLVGQEYEQYF. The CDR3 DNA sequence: TGTGCCAGCAGCTTAGTTGGGCAGGAGTACGAGCAGTACTTC.

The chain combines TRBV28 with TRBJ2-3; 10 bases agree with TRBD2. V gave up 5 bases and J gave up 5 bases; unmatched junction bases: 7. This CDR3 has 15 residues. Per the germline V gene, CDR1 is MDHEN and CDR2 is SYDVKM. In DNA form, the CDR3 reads TGTGCCAGCAGTCTAGCGGGAGATGGGCTAGATACGCAGTATTTT. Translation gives CASSLAGDGLDTQYF.

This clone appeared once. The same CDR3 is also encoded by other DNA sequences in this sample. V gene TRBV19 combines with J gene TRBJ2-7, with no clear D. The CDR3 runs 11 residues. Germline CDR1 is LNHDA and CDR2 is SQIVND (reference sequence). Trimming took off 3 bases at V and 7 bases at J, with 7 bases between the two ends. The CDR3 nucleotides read TGTGCCAGTAGTATCCGAGGAGAGCAGTACTTC. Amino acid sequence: CASSIRGEQYF.

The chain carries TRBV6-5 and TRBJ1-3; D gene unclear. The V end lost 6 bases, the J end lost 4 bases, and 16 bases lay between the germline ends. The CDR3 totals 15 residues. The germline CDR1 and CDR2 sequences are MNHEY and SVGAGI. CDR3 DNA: TGTGCCAGCAGCACGGGTCAGCTCCCCGGAAACACCATATATTTT. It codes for CASSTGQLPGNTIYF.

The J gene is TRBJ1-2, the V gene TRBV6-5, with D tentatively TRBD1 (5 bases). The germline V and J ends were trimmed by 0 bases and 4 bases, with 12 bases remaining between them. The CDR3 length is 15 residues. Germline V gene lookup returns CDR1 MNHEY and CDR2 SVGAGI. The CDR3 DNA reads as TGTGCCAGCAGTTACTCACCCGGGGGGTCCTATGGCTACACCTTC. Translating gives CASSYSPGGSYGYTF.

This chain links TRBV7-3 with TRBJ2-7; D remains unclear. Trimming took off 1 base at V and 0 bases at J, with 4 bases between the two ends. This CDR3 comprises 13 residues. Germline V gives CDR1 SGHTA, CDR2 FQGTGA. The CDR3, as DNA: TGTGCCAGCAGCTTAATCCCCTCCTACGAGCAGTACTTC. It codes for CASSLIPSYEQYF. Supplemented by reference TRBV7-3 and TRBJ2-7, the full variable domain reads GAGVSQTPSNKVTEKGKYVELRCDPISGHTALYWYRQSLGQGPEFLIYFQGTGAADDSGLPNDRFFAVRPEGSVSTLKIQRTERGDSAVYLCASSLIPSYEQYFGPGTRLTVT.

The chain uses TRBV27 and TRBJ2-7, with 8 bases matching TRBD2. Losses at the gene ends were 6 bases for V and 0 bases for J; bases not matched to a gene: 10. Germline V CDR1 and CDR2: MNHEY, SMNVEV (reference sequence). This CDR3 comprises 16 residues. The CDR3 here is CASRLAISGASYEQYF. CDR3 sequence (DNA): TGTGCCAGCAGATTGGCGATTAGCGGGGCCTCCTACGAGCAGTACTTC.